What follows are 15 T cell receptor beta chains derived from one specimen sequenced in a study of Graves' ophthalmopathy and Graves' hyperthyroidism. TCR beta CDR3 regions were amplified from RNA transcripts. Second-round multiplex PCR came after first-round RT-PCR with HTBI primers. TCRdb independently ran MiXCR on the multiplex PCR reads; one entry per CDR3 protein. The sample contains some 410,000 distinct CDR3 sequences, more than 20% of which appear only once. The sequenced sample consisted of peripheral blood. The receptors here all came from a woman aged 18-35 years with stable Graves' hyperthyroidism.

This clonotype was picked up many times. The rearrangement joins TRBV11-2 to TRBJ2-5; 8 bases match TRBD1. Germline CDR1 reads SGHAT; CDR2 reads FQNNGV. CDR3 length: 15 amino acids. Trimming removed 1 base from V and 5 bases from J; junction bases left unmatched: 6. The CDR3 DNA reads as TGTGCCAGCAGCTTAGCCAGGGGGCCAAGGGAGACCCAGTACTTC. Protein: CASSLARGPRETQYF.

This clonotype has a handful of counts. The chain combines TRBV29-1 with TRBJ2-2, with 7 nucleotides matching TRBD2. The CDR3 sequence is 13 residues long. V was pared by 6 bases and J by 3 bases, with 4 bases of the junction left unmatched. In germline, CDR1 is SQVTM, CDR2 ANQGSEA. The CDR3, as DNA: TGCAGCGTAGGACTAGTATACACCGGGGAGCTGTTTTTT. Its protein product is CSVGLVYTGELFF.

In this sample, this clonotype turned up many times. The rearrangement links TRBV20-1 to TRBJ2-7; 10 bases are a match to TRBD2. Germline trimming cut 2 bases from V and 6 bases from J; bases unmatched to any gene: 10. The germline V gene has CDR1 DFQATT and CDR2 SNEGSKA (reference sequence). This CDR3 has 15 residues. This CDR3 reads CSARRSGRAVGEQYF. The CDR3 DNA reads as TGCAGTGCTAGAAGAAGCGGGAGGGCCGTTGGCGAGCAGTACTTC.

This clonotype was observed many times. This rearrangement joins TRBV20-1 to TRBJ2-7, with no clear D. Germline V gives CDR1 DFQATT, CDR2 SNEGSKA (reference sequence). V was pared by 1 base and J by 3 bases, with 10 bases between. This CDR3 region has 13 residues. CDR3 DNA: TGCAGTGCTAGAGGACCCACCCTCTACGAGCAGTACTTC. Translation gives CSARGPTLYEQYF.

This clonotype was recorded at least ten times. In nucleotides, the CDR3 is TGCGCCAGCAGCGGAGGACAGGGCCAGCCCCAGCATTTT. Its translation: CASSGGQGQPQHF. The V gene is TRBV5-1, the J gene TRBJ1-5; 8 nucleotides line up with TRBD1. Germline trimming cut 4 bases from V and 7 bases from J; bases unmatched to any gene: 4. Germline V gene data show CDR1 as SGHRS and CDR2 as YFSETQ. This CDR3 contains 13 residues.

This clonotype was counted many times. The rearrangement joins TRBV12-3 or TRBV12-4 to TRBJ2-5; 9 bases map to TRBD1. The CDR3 loop spans 16 amino acids. The J segment lost 4 bases and the V segment lost 7 bases, leaving 13 bases of the junction unmatched. The CDR3 bases are TGTGCCAGCACCTCTTATGGGACAGGGTTACGAGAGACCCAGTACTTC. It specifies CASTSYGTGLRETQYF.

This clonotype was seen repeatedly, ten times or more. The rearrangement links TRBV6-1 to TRBJ1-2, with a tentative D call TRBD1 (6 bases). The CDR3 length is 14 residues. CDR1 and CDR2 (germline): MNHNS, SASEGT. Between the trimmed V and J ends, which lost 6 bases and 0 bases, there was a span of 11 bases. The DNA for the CDR3 is TGTGCCAGCAGGGGGGCAGAATCTAACTATGGCTACACCTTC. Translating gives CASRGAESNYGYTF.

The gene calls are TRBV27 and TRBJ2-7; TRBD1 might be the D (5 bases). This CDR3 is 14 amino acids long. The V gene lost 5 bases and the J gene lost 5 bases, with 16 bases spanning the gap. Germline CDR1 MNHEY, CDR2 SMNVEV (reference sequence). DNA for the CDR3: TGTGCCAGCAGTGACCTCGCAGGGTCCCACGAGCAGTACTTC. Translating it yields CASSDLAGSHEQYF.

There are a few counts of this clonotype. The chain joins TRBV7-2 to TRBJ2-7; the match to TRBD2 covers 12 bases. This CDR3 is built from 15 residues. The germline V gene has CDR1 SGHTA and CDR2 FQGNSA. Trimming took 3 bases from V and 7 from J; bases not matched to a gene: 7. CDR3 region: CASSFASGGAREQYF. The CDR3 bases are TGTGCCAGCAGCTTTGCTAGCGGGGGGGCCAGAGAGCAGTACTTC. Combining the CDR3 with reference TRBV7-2 and TRBJ2-7 gives the whole variable domain GAGVSQSPSNKVTEKGKDVELRCDPISGHTALYWYRQSLGQGLEFLIYFQGNSAPDKSGLPSDRFSAERTGGSVSTLTIQRTQQEDSAVYLCASSFASGGAREQYFGPGTRLTVT.

A few counts support this clonotype. The genes are TRBV6-2 or TRBV6-3 and TRBJ1-5, with no clear D. Trimming shortened V by 6 bases and J by 0 bases, and 18 bases separated the two germline ends. The germline gives CDR1 MNHEY, CDR2 SVGEGT. This CDR3 has 17 amino acids. The CDR3 here is CASRGRVTFYSNQPQHF. Written as DNA, the CDR3 is TGTGCCAGCAGGGGCCGGGTAACCTTCTATAGCAATCAGCCCCAGCATTTT.

V and J are TRBV24-1 and TRBJ2-5; D perhaps matches TRBD2 (5 bases). The CDR3 covers 12 residues. With 8 bases removed from V and 3 bases from J, the gap between germline ends came to 9 bases. The germline CDR1 and CDR2 sequences are KGHDR and SFDVKD. This CDR3 reads CATTVREETQYF. The CDR3 DNA reads TGTGCCACCACGGTGCGGGAAGAGACCCAGTACTTC.

This clonotype was picked up many times. The chain combines TRBV25-1 with TRBJ2-3, with D unresolved. Germline CDR1 MGHDK, CDR2 SYGVNS. The CDR3 length is 13 residues. Trimming pared 4 bases from V and 0 bases from J, leaving 5 bases between. The CDR3 loop reads CASSAPSTDTQYF. CDR3 DNA sequence: TGTGCCAGCAGTGCCCCGAGCACAGATACGCAGTATTTT.

V and J are TRBV7-9 and TRBJ2-5; unclear D gene. CDR3 size: 13 residues. V shed 1 base and J shed 2 bases, with 5 bases lying between them. Germline V gene data show CDR1 as SEHNR and CDR2 as FQNEAQ (reference sequence). Here the CDR3 reads CASSLVLQETQYF. The CDR3 bases are TGTGCCAGCAGCTTAGTTCTGCAAGAGACCCAGTACTTC. Filled out from reference TRBV7-9 and TRBJ2-5, the complete variable domain reads DTGVSQNPRHKITKRGQNVTFRCDPISEHNRLYWYRQTLGQGPEFLTYFQNEAQLEKSRLLSDRFSAERPKGSFSTLEIQRTEQGDSAMYLCASSLVLQETQYFGPGTRLLVL.

The V and J genes are TRBV18 and TRBJ1-5; 11 bases agree with TRBD1. CDR1 is KGHSH and CDR2 is LQKENI in the germline V gene. This CDR3 has 17 residues. After removal of 2 bases from V and 6 bases from J, the junction contained 9 bases not matched to a gene. This CDR3 reads CASSPVPGQGVGQPQHF. The CDR3 coding sequence is TGTGCCAGCTCACCAGTCCCGGGACAGGGGGTCGGTCAGCCCCAGCATTTT.

This clonotype was seen ten or more times. At one boundary the junction diverges from the germline segment, which might be a read error. This chain joins TRBV6-2 or TRBV6-3 and TRBJ2-7, with 12 bases matching TRBD1. CDR1 and CDR2 from the germline V gene are MNHEY and SVGEGT. CDR3 length: 16 residues. CDR3 loop: CAGSFGTGGVSYEQYF. CDR3 nucleotide sequence: TGTGCCGGCAGCTTTGGGACAGGGGGCGTGAGTTACGAGCAGTACTTC.